This TCR beta chain was profiled in a study of OX40 agonist ivuxolimab in advanced cancers. In the study overall: The diagnoses of dose-escalation patients were hepatocellular carcinoma, melanoma, renal cell or head and neck cancer.

The study, taken as a whole, reports: More expanded clones were found, on average, in CD8+ than in CD4+ T cells. Clonal expansion by week 6 occurred in CD4+ and CD8+ blood T cells (at 0.1 to 3.0 mg/kg).

Germline V lookup: CDR1 SNHLY, CDR2 FYNNEI. This CDR3 has 17 residues. Trimming took 9 bases from V and 6 from J; bases not matched to a gene: 18. With autoimmune disease history or systemic immunosuppression, patients were excluded. The repertoire was sequenced with immunoSEQ multiplex PCR; TCRdb's copy has only in-frame clones and lacks some. The profile shows about 81,000 clones, 88% of them singletons. This clone was detected only once. Its antigen remains unknown. The rearrangement links TRBV2 to TRBJ2-2, with 8 bases lining up with TRBD2. Source: CD4+ or CD8+ T cells sorted from blood, taken in a trial of the OX40 agonist ivuxolimab. The clonotype comes from an adult with an advanced solid tumor such as melanoma, head and neck, liver or kidney cancer. The CDR3 DNA is TGTGCCAGTTCCGAGGGGGTTGCGGGAGGTATACCCGGGGAGCTGTTTTTT. Encoded protein: CASSEGVAGGIPGELFF.